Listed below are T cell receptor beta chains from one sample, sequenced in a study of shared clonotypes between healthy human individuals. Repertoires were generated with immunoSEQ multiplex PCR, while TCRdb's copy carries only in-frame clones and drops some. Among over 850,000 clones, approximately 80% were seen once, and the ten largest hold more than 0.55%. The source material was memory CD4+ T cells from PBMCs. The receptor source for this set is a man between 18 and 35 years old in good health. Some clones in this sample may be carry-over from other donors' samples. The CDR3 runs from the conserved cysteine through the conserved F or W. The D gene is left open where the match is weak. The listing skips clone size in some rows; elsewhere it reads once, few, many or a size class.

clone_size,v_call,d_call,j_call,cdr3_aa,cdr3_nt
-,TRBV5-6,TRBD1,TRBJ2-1,CASSLARGHEQFF,TGTGCCAGCAGCTTGGCCAGGGGGCATGAGCAGTTCTTC
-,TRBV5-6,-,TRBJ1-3,CASSLRVDGNTIYF,TGTGCCAGCAGCTTGAGAGTAGACGGAAACACCATATATTTT
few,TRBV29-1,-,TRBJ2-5,CSADQGGAKTQYF,TGCAGCGCCGACCAGGGAGGCGCGAAGACCCAGTACTTC
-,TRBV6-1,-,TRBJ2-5,CASSRMREETQYF,TGTGCCAGCAGCCGAATGAGGGAGGAGACCCAGTACTTC
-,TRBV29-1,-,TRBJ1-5,CSVWDGGAQPQHF,TGCAGCGTTTGGGATGGAGGGGCTCAGCCCCAGCATTTT
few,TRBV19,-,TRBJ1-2,CASSIHGTPNYGYTF,TGTGCCAGTAGTATTCATGGGACACCTAACTATGGCTACACCTTC
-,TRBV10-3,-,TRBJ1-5,CAISESSQSGQPQHF,TGTGCCATCAGTGAGTCGTCACAGTCCGGACAGCCCCAGCATTTT
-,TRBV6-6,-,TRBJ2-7,CASTTDSYEQYF,TGTGCCAGCACGACAGACTCCTACGAGCAGTACTTC
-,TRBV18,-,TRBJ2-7,CASSPQRVHEQYF,TGTGCCAGCTCACCACAGAGGGTTCACGAGCAGTACTTC
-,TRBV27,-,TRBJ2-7,CASSLPVRGEQYF,TGTGCCAGCAGTTTGCCCGTAAGGGGCGAGCAGTACTTC
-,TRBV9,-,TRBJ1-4,CASSVGRGGSGGNEKLFF,TGTGCCAGCAGCGTAGGCCGTGGGGGGTCAGGAGGTAATGAAAAACTGTTTTTT
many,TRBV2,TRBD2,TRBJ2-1,CASSETSGYYNEQFF,TGTGCCAGCAGTGAGACTAGCGGTTACTACAATGAGCAGTTCTTC
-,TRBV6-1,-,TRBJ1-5,CASSENRRNQPQHF,TGTGCCAGCAGTGAAAACAGAAGAAATCAGCCCCAGCATTTT
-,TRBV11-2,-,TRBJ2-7,CASSPGRNSYEQYF,TGTGCCAGCAGTCCCGGCCGGAACTCCTACGAGCAGTACTTT
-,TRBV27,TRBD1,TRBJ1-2,CASRKPGQGIGGYGYTF,TGTGCCAGCAGGAAACCGGGACAGGGCATCGGCGGCTATGGCTACACCTTC
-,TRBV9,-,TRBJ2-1,CASSVLEYNEQFF,TGTGCCAGCAGCGTACTAGAGTACAATGAGCAGTTCTTC
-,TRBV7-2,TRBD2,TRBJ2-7,CASNPGGRRDEQYF,TGTGCCAGCAACCCCGGGGGGAGGCGGGACGAGCAGTACTTC
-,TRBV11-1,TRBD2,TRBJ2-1,CASRPTGTSDEQFF,TGTGCCAGCAGACCGACCGGGACTAGCGATGAGCAGTTCTTC
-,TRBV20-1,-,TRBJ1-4,CSARQDEKLFF,TGCAGTGCTAGACAGGACGAAAAACTGTTTTTT
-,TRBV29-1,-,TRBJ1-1,CSVVEGLTEAFF,TGCAGCGTTGTTGAGGGTCTCACTGAAGCTTTCTTT
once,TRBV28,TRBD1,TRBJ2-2,CASSLRGGGTGELFF,TGTGCCAGCAGTTTAAGAGGGGGCGGTACCGGGGAGCTGTTTTTT
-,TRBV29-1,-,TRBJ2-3,CSAPTTGTRGQSQYF,TGCAGCGCCCCCACGACCGGGACCCGAGGACAGTCGCAGTATTTT
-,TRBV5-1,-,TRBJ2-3,CASSYDRAGGETQYF,TGCGCCAGCAGCTACGATAGAGCTGGGGGCGAGACACAGTATTTT
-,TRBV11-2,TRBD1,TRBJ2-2,CASSLGQGASTGELFF,TGTGCCAGCAGCTTAGGACAGGGGGCTAGCACCGGGGAGCTGTTTTTT
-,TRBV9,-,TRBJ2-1,CASSGGMRDPIINEQFF,TGTGCCAGCAGCGGCGGGATGCGGGACCCCATAATAAATGAGCAGTTCTTC
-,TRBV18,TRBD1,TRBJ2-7,CASSPGTGGPYEQYF,TGTGCCAGCTCACCGGGGACAGGGGGCCCCTACGAGCAGTACTTC
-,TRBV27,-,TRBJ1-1,CASSLRVAGTEAFF,TGTGCCAGCAGCCTCAGGGTGGCGGGTACTGAAGCTTTCTTT
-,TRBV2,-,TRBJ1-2,CASSEPTSGYTF,TGTGCCAGCAGTGAACCTACGAGTGGCTACACCTTC
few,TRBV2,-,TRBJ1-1,CASRRGLGEAFF,TGTGCCAGCAGGAGGGGACTGGGTGAAGCTTTCTTT
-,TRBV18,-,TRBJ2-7,CASSPRGEAYEQYF,TGTGCCAGCTCACCGAGAGGTGAAGCCTACGAGCAGTACTTC
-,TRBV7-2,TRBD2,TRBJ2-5,CASSLDPSGSGTQYF,TGTGCCAGCAGCTTAGATCCTAGCGGGAGTGGGACCCAGTACTTC
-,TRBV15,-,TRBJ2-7,CATSIRQGDEQYF,TGTGCCACCAGCATCCGTCAGGGCGACGAGCAGTACTTC
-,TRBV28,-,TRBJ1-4,CASSPGGREKLFF,TGTGCCAGCAGCCCGGGGGGGCGCGAAAAACTGTTTTTT
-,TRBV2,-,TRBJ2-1,CASTEFPGEQFF,TGTGCCAGCACAGAATTCCCTGGTGAGCAGTTCTTC
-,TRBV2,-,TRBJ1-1,CASSELSGEAFF,TGTGCCAGCAGTGAACTTAGTGGTGAAGCTTTCTTT
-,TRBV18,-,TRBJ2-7,CASSKQGSSPYEQYF,TGTGCCAGCTCAAAACAGGGTTCCTCCCCCTACGAGCAGTACTTC
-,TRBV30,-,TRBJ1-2,CAWSRGGNYGYTF,TGTGCCTGGTCCCGAGGGGGGAACTATGGCTACACCTTC
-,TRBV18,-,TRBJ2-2,CASSTEAFNTGELFF,TGTGCCAGCTCCACGGAGGCCTTTAACACCGGGGAGCTGTTTTTT
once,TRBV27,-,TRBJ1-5,CASSLNRARGQPQHF,TGTGCCAGCAGTTTAAACAGGGCGAGGGGCCAGCCCCAGCATTTT
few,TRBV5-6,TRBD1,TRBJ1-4,CASSFGTAGEKLFF,TGTGCCAGCAGCTTCGGGACAGCAGGCGAAAAACTGTTTTTT
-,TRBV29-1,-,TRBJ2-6,CSVFFPGLSGANVLTF,TGCAGCGTTTTTTTCCCAGGACTCTCTGGGGCCAACGTCCTGACTTTC
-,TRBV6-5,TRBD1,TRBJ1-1,CASRSLDREDTEAFF,TGTGCCAGCAGATCCCTGGACAGGGAGGACACTGAAGCTTTCTTT
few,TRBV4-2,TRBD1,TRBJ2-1,CASSQVGDRDNEQFF,TGTGCCAGCAGCCAAGTCGGGGACAGAGACAATGAGCAGTTCTTC
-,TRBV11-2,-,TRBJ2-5,CASSFLVGVETQYF,TGTGCCAGCAGCTTCCTCGTGGGAGTGGAGACCCAGTACTTC
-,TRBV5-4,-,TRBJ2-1,CASSLDSSEQFF,TGTGCCAGCAGCTTGGACAGTTCTGAGCAGTTCTTC
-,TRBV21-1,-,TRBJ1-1,CASSTPGRIEAFF,TGTGCCAGCAGCACCCCCGGAAGGATTGAAGCTTTCTTT
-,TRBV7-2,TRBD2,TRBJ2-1,CASSQGTSFEQFF,TGTGCCAGCAGCCAGGGGACTAGCTTTGAGCAGTTCTTC
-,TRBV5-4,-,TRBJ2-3,CASSPPPAASTDTQYF,TGTGCCAGCAGCCCACCCCCAGCGGCTAGTACAGATACGCAGTATTTT
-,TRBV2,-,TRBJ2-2,CASSVQGSGELFF,TGTGCCAGCAGTGTTCAGGGCTCCGGGGAGCTGTTTTTT
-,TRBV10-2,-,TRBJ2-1,CASSESYGEQFF,TGCGCCAGCAGTGAGTCGTACGGGGAGCAGTTCTTC
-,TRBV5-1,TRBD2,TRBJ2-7,CASSFGGLAGEREQYF,TGCGCCAGCAGCTTTGGCGGACTAGCGGGAGAGCGCGAGCAGTACTTC
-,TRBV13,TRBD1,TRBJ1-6,CASSNRDRVNSPLHF,TGTGCCAGCAGTAACCGGGACAGAGTAAATTCACCCCTCCACTTT
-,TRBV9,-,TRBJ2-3,CASSVGTYSSAQYF,TGTGCCAGCAGCGTAGGAACCTACTCCAGTGCGCAGTATTTT
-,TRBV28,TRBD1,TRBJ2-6,CASRGTGEGNVLTF,TGTGCCAGCCGGGGGACAGGGGAAGGCAACGTCCTGACTTTC
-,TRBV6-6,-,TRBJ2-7,CASTRPGGNYEQYF,TGTGCCAGCACTCGACCCGGGGGTAACTACGAGCAGTACTTC
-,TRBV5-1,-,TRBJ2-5,CASSGDNQETQYF,TGCGCCAGCAGCGGGGACAACCAAGAGACCCAGTACTTC
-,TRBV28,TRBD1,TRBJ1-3,CASIWTGSSGNTIYF,TGTGCCAGCATTTGGACAGGTAGCTCTGGAAACACCATATATTTT
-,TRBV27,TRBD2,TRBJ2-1,CASSSGLAGSIYNEQFF,TGTGCCAGCAGTTCGGGACTAGCGGGATCGATCTACAATGAGCAGTTCTTC
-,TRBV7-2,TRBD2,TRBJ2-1,CASSLGLAGSYNEQFF,TGTGCCAGCAGCTTAGGACTAGCGGGCTCCTACAATGAGCAGTTCTTC